These 27 T cell receptor beta chains share one sample of origin, sequenced in a study of post-analysis software for immune sequencing data. Study-wide results and limits: The study found TRBV5-6, TRBV5-1 and TRBV20-1 among a few TRBV segments more frequent in patients than controls.

Their target antigens are unknown. cDNA libraries for TCR beta contained unique molecular identifiers. TCRdb reprocessed the PCR reads via MiXCR and lists one record per CDR3 protein. This table holds some 800,000 distinct CDR3 sequences, 40% to 55% found once. What was sequenced was blood. These receptors originate from a girl aged 10-17 years with multiple sclerosis.

Remarks on this clonotype: A junction end diverges from the germline sequence, so it may reflect a read error. The chain uses TRBV2 and TRBJ1-4; 8 positions match TRBD1. The V gene's germline CDR1 is SNHLY and CDR2 FYNNEI. This CDR3 spans 15 amino acids. CDR3 protein: CAGSLGRGRNEKLFF. The CDR3 DNA reads as TGTGCCGGCAGTTTAGGCAGGGGGCGGAATGAAAAACTGTTTTTT.

This rearrangement joins TRBV5-6 to TRBJ2-7, with TRBD2 matching 15 bases. Unmatched junction bases numbered 7, after V lost 6 bases and J lost 3 bases. The germline V gene has CDR1 SGHDT and CDR2 YYEEEE. CDR3 length: 16 amino acids. The CDR3 region is CASTGLAGGHLYEQYF. The CDR3 bases are TGTGCCAGCACCGGACTAGCGGGAGGGCATCTCTACGAGCAGTACTTC.

The genes are TRBV6-1 and TRBJ2-7, with 7 bases aligning to TRBD1. The CDR3 runs to 18 residues. Trimming cost V 6 bases and J 0 bases; bases outside gene matches: 17. Germline values: CDR1 MNHNS, CDR2 SASEGT. CDR3 residues: CASRRGGGGRESSYEQYF. CDR3 DNA: TGTGCCAGCAGGCGAGGGGGCGGTGGCCGTGAGAGCTCCTACGAGCAGTACTTC.

The table lists this clonotype with many counts. V is TRBV27 and J is TRBJ2-3; TRBD1 matches 8 bases. Unmatched junction bases numbered 7, after V lost 6 bases and J lost 5 bases. The germline gives CDR1 MNHEY, CDR2 SMNVEV (reference sequence). CDR3 size: 14 residues. The CDR3 bases are TGTGCCAGCAGCCGGACAGGGCATGGAGATACGCAGTATTTT. Its translation is CASSRTGHGDTQYF.

The gene calls are TRBV3-1 and TRBJ2-1; 7 bases line up with TRBD1. The DNA end lines up better with TRBJ2-7; the J call may be wrong. This CDR3 contains 15 residues. Germline V gene data show CDR1 as LGHDT and CDR2 as YNNKEL (reference sequence). CDR3 loop: CASSKTRDSLYEQYF. In nucleotides, the CDR3 is TGTGCCAGCAGCAAGACCAGGGACAGTCTCTACGAGCAGTACTTC.

This CDR3 is CASSLHTEAFF. CDR3 nucleotide sequence: TGTGCCAGCAGTTTGCACACTGAAGCTTTCTTT. V and J are TRBV12-3 or TRBV12-4 and TRBJ1-1, with D hard to call. The CDR3 totals 11 residues. V was clipped by 3 bases and J by 3 bases, with 2 bases between them.

This clonotype has a count of ten or more. The CDR3 DNA reads TGTGCCAGCAGTTACTCGAAGGACAGGGGCTACGAGCAGTACTTC. Translation gives CASSYSKDRGYEQYF. The J gene is TRBJ2-7, the V gene TRBV6-5, with TRBD1 matching 9 bases. Trimming cost V 0 bases and J 3 bases; bases outside gene matches: 3. Germline CDR1 is MNHEY and CDR2 is SVGAGI. The CDR3 length is 15 residues.

This clonotype turned up a few times. V and J are TRBV6-6 and TRBJ1-2, with unresolved D. In germline, CDR1 is MNHNY, CDR2 SVGAGI (reference sequence). The length of the CDR3 is 12 residues. Trimming pared 2 bases from V and 6 bases from J, leaving 7 bases between. The CDR3 protein is CASSYSSDGYTF. The CDR3 DNA sequence: TGTGCCAGCAGTTACAGCTCCGATGGCTACACCTTC.

This clonotype was seen many times. This chain joins TRBV9 and TRBJ2-5; no firm D call. Germline CDR1 and CDR2: SGDLS and YYNGEE. The CDR3 consists of 14 residues. V was shortened by 3 bases and J by 0 bases, with 9 bases between the two germline ends. CDR3 nucleotide sequence: TGTGCCAGCAGCGGATTTGTGGACCAAGAGACCCAGTACTTC. Translated, it gives CASSGFVDQETQYF.

The sample holds a few counts of this clonotype. The chain combines TRBV10-2 with TRBJ2-3; TRBD2 agrees at 8 bases. The CDR3 totals 13 residues. With V trimmed by 6 bases and J by 1 base, 0 bases remained unmatched. Germline-derived CDR1 and CDR2 are WSHSY and SAAADI. The chain's CDR3 is CASRGLGTDTQYF. For the CDR3, the DNA is TGCGCCAGCAGGGGACTAGGCACAGATACGCAGTATTTT.

The chain employs TRBV7-2 and TRBJ2-7; D is unresolved. V lost 5 bases and J lost 2, with 13 bases in between. The CDR3 totals 14 residues. The germline V gene has CDR1 SGHTA and CDR2 FQGNSA. CDR3 sequence: CASSPLTLPYEQYF. In DNA form, the CDR3 reads TGTGCCAGCAGCCCCCTGACACTACCCTACGAGCAGTACTTC.

The chain joins TRBV20-1 to TRBJ2-1; 8 bases match TRBD2. Matching the DNA end better, TRBJ2-7 makes the J call doubtful. Germline values: CDR1 DFQATT, CDR2 SNEGSKA (reference sequence). The CDR3 consists of 17 residues. As DNA, the CDR3 is TGCAGTGCTAGAGATAGGGGACTAGTACCCAGGGGCAATGAGCAGTACTTC. Amino acids: CSARDRGLVPRGNEQYF.

The chain has TRBV25-1 and TRBJ2-1; either TRBD1 or TRBD2 may fit D (5 bases each). This CDR3 region has 13 residues. Germline V CDR1 and CDR2: MGHDK, SYGVNS. Trimming removed 4 bases from V and 6 bases from J, with 10 bases in between. CDR3 DNA sequence: TGTGCCAGCAGTGGGGGACCACCCAATGAGCAGTTCTTC. This translates into CASSGGPPNEQFF.

This chain joins TRBV20-1 and TRBJ2-1, with D maybe TRBD2 (6 bases). V dropped 4 bases and J dropped 2 bases, with 9 bases sitting between them. The CDR3 has 13 amino acids. Germline CDR1 DFQATT, CDR2 SNEGSKA (reference sequence). CDR3: CSAIRGTYNEQFF. CDR3 DNA sequence: TGCAGTGCTATCCGGGGGACCTACAATGAGCAGTTCTTC.

This clonotype was seen a few times. V is TRBV5-1 and J is TRBJ2-1, with a tentative D call TRBD2 (7 bases). Germline CDR1 is SGHRS and CDR2 is YFSETQ. V was cut by 6 bases and J by 9 bases, with 10 bases left in between. There are 11 residues in the CDR3. CDR3 region: CASKGGTEQFF. DNA of the CDR3: TGCGCCAGCAAGGGGGGGACTGAGCAGTTCTTC.

This clonotype was seen a few times. The chain recombines TRBV7-9 with TRBJ2-7; no clear D. CDR3 length: 14 amino acids. Germline CDR1 reads SEHNR; CDR2 reads FQNEAQ (reference sequence). V lost 4 bases and J 3 bases, leaving 13 bases between the germline ends. CDR3 in amino acids: CASSSTRSFYEQYF. The CDR3 DNA sequence: TGTGCCAGCAGCTCTACCCGGAGTTTCTACGAGCAGTACTTC.

The chain links TRBV12-3 or TRBV12-4 to TRBJ1-5; 8 nucleotides align to TRBD1. V lost 3 bases and J lost 6; bases outside the gene matches: 7. The CDR3 loop spans 15 amino acids. The CDR3, as DNA: TGTGCCAGCAGTTTCAACGGACAGGGTGTTCAGCCCCAGCATTTT. It specifies CASSFNGQGVQPQHF.

This clonotype showed up just a few times. The chain links TRBV6-2 or TRBV6-3 to TRBJ2-6; D is undetermined. CDR1 and CDR2 (germline): MNHEY, SVGEGT. V was trimmed by 2 bases and J by 1 base, leaving 18 bases between them. This CDR3 has 19 amino acids. The CDR3 protein is CASSYGSRRDPSGANVLTF. The CDR3, as DNA: TGTGCCAGCAGTTACGGTTCGCGGCGAGATCCGTCTGGGGCCAACGTCCTGACTTTC.

In regard to this clonotype: At one boundary the junction diverges from the germline segment, which might be a read error. Written as DNA, the CDR3 is TGTGCCGGCAGGGCCAGGGCGGGAGAGACCCAGTACTTC. Translated, it gives CAGRARAGETQYF. This rearrangement joins TRBV6-1 to TRBJ2-5; D might be TRBD1 or TRBD2, each matching 5 bases. CDR3 length: 13 amino acids. Germline V lookup: CDR1 MNHNS, CDR2 SASEGT.

The J gene is TRBJ2-1, the V gene TRBV5-1; D unclear. The CDR3 has 15 amino acids. V shed 0 bases and J shed 5 bases, with 12 bases lying between them. Germline V gene sequence: CDR1 SGHRS, CDR2 YFSETQ. The chain's CDR3 is CASSLVTLPDNEQFF. For the CDR3, the DNA is TGCGCCAGCAGCTTGGTGACTTTACCAGACAATGAGCAGTTCTTC.

J is TRBJ2-2 and V is TRBV10-1; D is undetermined. This CDR3 has 14 residues. V was cut by 2 bases and J by 7 bases, with 11 bases left in between. Germline lookup yields CDR1 WNHNN and CDR2 SYGVQD (reference sequence). The DNA for the CDR3 is TGCGCCAGCAGTGAGAGGGTCACCGGCGGGGAGCTGTTTTTT. Translating it yields CASSERVTGGELFF.

There are a few counts of this clonotype. The V and J genes are TRBV28 and TRBJ2-7; D might be TRBD1 or TRBD2, each matching 5 bases. Per germline, CDR1 MDHEN and CDR2 SYDVKM. Between the trimmed V and J ends, which lost 3 bases and 2 bases, there was a span of 11 bases. The CDR3 spans 14 residues. In DNA form, the CDR3 reads TGTGCCAGCAGTTTCCGGGACGGGACCTACGAGCAGTACTTC. Translation: CASSFRDGTYEQYF.

This chain links TRBV20-1 with TRBJ2-1; tentatively, D is TRBD1 (5 bases). Germline V CDR1 and CDR2: DFQATT, SNEGSKA (reference sequence). Trimming took 5 bases from V and 7 from J, leaving 30 bases between them. The CDR3 length is 18 residues. DNA of the CDR3: TGCAGTGCTCCTTTCATAGGGGCGACGGGCCTCTACCCTAATGAGCAGTTCTTC. It codes for CSAPFIGATGLYPNEQFF.

This clonotype was counted a few times. The rearrangement uses TRBV10-3 and TRBJ2-5, with TRBD2 matching 11 bases. The CDR3 has 17 amino acids. The germline gives CDR1 ENHRY, CDR2 SYGVKD. J lost 4 bases, V lost 2 bases, and 9 bases had no gene match. The CDR3 coding sequence is TGTGCCATCAGTGAGGAGAATAGCGGGAGGGCCGGAGAGACCCAGTACTTC. Protein sequence: CAISEENSGRAGETQYF.

V usage is TRBV10-3 and J usage is TRBJ2-2, with D possibly TRBD1 on 5 matching bases. The germline CDR1 and CDR2 sequences are ENHRY and SYGVKD. Between the trimmed V and J ends, which lost 7 bases and 2 bases, there was a span of 8 bases. This CDR3 comprises 13 residues. This CDR3 reads CAITQGNTGELFF. In DNA form, the CDR3 reads TGTGCCATCACCCAGGGAAACACCGGGGAGCTGTTTTTT.

In regard to this clonotype: This may arise from a read error, as a much more abundant clone is one base away. The chain joins TRBV29-1 to TRBJ2-5; D is tentatively TRBD1 or TRBD2 (6 bases each). This CDR3 is built from 14 residues. Germline V gives CDR1 SQVTM, CDR2 ANQGSEA. V lost 4 bases to trimming and J lost 2 bases, with 14 bases between them. The CDR3 sequence: CSVGPTGTQETQYF. The CDR3 nucleotides read TGCAGCGTTGGTCCTACAGGGACTCAAGAGACCCAGTACTTC.

The V and J genes are TRBV5-5 and TRBJ2-7, with TRBD1 matching over 9 bases. The germline V gene has CDR1 SGHKS and CDR2 YYEKEE (reference sequence). Losses at the gene ends were 0 bases for V and 3 bases for J; bases not matched to a gene: 7. The CDR3 has 16 amino acids. CDR3 loop: CASSLGSGTGIYEQYF. The DNA for the CDR3 is TGTGCCAGCAGCTTGGGTTCAGGGACAGGGATCTACGAGCAGTACTTC.